The entry below describes one T cell receptor beta chain. The trim removed 6 bases at V and 1 base at J, leaving 6 bases unmatched. The germline V gene encodes CDR1 SGHRS and CDR2 YFSETQ. The CDR3 extends over 14 amino acids. This sample is drawn from a study of patients and donors after allogeneic stem cell transplantation. Using its own MiXCR run on the RT-PCR reads, TCRdb lists one record per CDR3 protein. The table shows approximately 160,000 distinct CDR3 sequences, with around 30% occurring only once. The clonotype was recovered from a human donor who was either an allogeneic HSCT recipient or a stem cell or donor lymphocyte infusion donor (not recorded which). It is not recorded whose cells these are; they may come from a transplant donor. Sample: blood, either unsorted or a sorted T cell fraction (not recorded which). The chain carries TRBV5-1 and TRBJ1-1, with 7 bases matching TRBD1. CDR3 DNA: TGCGCCAGCACCCTGACAGGGTCGAACACTGAAGCTTTCTTT. The encoded protein is CASTLTGSNTEAFF.